There are many counts of the clone carrying this TCR beta chain. What it recognizes is unknown. This sample is part of a study of human T cells and chemical hapten exposure. Across the whole study: Across samples, TCR yields varied, mostly owing to small differences in pooled library volumes.

Germline CDR1 MDHEN, CDR2 SYDVKM. The CDR3 length is 15 residues. The junction had 3 bases not matched to a gene; V was cut back by 3 bases and J by 1 base. Whole-study findings and limits: TCRs at a frequency above 1 in 1000 stayed unchanged with DPC sensitization.

Unique molecular identifiers were attached to individual cDNA molecules during library preparation. Per the authors' pipeline: The number of TCRs in each sample had a median of roughly 100,000 and spanned about 20,000 to 700,000. TCRdb used MiXCR to reprocess the 5' RACE reads, holding one entry per CDR3 protein. The V and J calls come from TCRdb's annotation, not from the publication. The table has about 80,000 distinct CDR3 sequences, roughly 7.7% seen once. Researchers extracted total RNA from unfractionated whole blood. This clonotype was sampled from a male donor in good health. The J gene is TRBJ1-3, the V gene TRBV28; TRBD1 agrees at 7 bases. CDR3 sequence reads: CASSFQGGSGNTIYF. CDR3 nucleotide sequence: TGTGCCAGCAGTTTCCAGGGGGGATCTGGAAACACCATATATTTT.